The T cell receptor (beta chain) described here comes from a study of blood T cell repertoires in COVID-19. Whole-study context: In each case, the material was cDNA or gDNA derived from T cells, B-cell-depleted T cells, or PBMCs.

Per the authors' pipeline: Reference gene primers were amplified, and this amplification served to estimate nucleated cell counts. TCRdb's table, derived via immunoSEQ multiplex PCR, lists solely in-frame clones and lacks some. For V, J and clone size, that table is used; D and trimming come from the DNA. In the table there are about 230,000 clones, approximately 87% of which are singletons. The CDR3 is 16 residues long. Germline trimming cut 4 bases from V and 4 bases from J; bases unmatched to any gene: 7. CDR1 and CDR2 from the germline V gene are SGHDT and YYEEEE. This clonotype was obtained from a woman aged 70-85 years with active or convalescent COVID-19. The specimen was peripheral blood. The chain recombines TRBV5-6 with TRBJ2-7; 14 bases line up with TRBD2. The CDR3 spells CASSPRLAGGVYEQYF. The CDR3, as DNA: TGTGCCAGCAGCCCCCGACTAGCGGGAGGGGTATACGAGCAGTACTTC. The full variable domain, with the rest looked up from reference TRBV5-6 and TRBJ2-7, is DAGVTQSPTHLIKTRGQQVTLRCSPKSGHDTVSWYQQALGQGPQFIFQYYEEEERQRGNFPDRFSGHQFPNYSSELNVNALLLGDSALYLCASSPRLAGGVYEQYFGPGTRLTVT.